Shown below are 21 T cell receptor beta chains from a single sample sequenced in a study of cytotoxic CD8 clonotypes in ibrutinib-treated CLL (dated by TCRdb to about 2021). Library method: the immunoSEQ multiplex PCR assay. TCRdb carries this immuneACCESS record with in-frame sequences only. Its versions omit some clonotypes, under half of them owing to an unresolved V gene in the studies checked, with the rest unexplained. Here the sample has about 76,000 clones; 86% occur a single time. The ten biggest clones cover approximately 5.4% of the sample. Here the sequenced sample was PBMCs, taken before ibrutinib treatment. These receptors originate from a human donor with chronic lymphocytic leukemia.

The rearrangement links TRBV5-6 to TRBJ2-4; D unclear. Germline CDR1 SGHDT, CDR2 YYEEEE. This CDR3 is built from 15 residues. V was trimmed by 6 bases and J by 0 bases, leaving 13 bases between them. The CDR3 is CASNLRALAKNIQYF. The CDR3 DNA follows: TGTGCCAGCAATCTTCGGGCCCTAGCCAAAAACATTCAGTACTTC.

J is TRBJ2-3 and V is TRBV29-1; no firm D call. Trimming took off 4 bases at V and 0 bases at J, with 8 bases between the two ends. The V gene's germline CDR1 is SQVTM and CDR2 ANQGSEA. The CDR3 covers 13 residues. CDR3 sequence reads: CSVVAWSTDTQYF. For the CDR3, the DNA is TGCAGCGTTGTAGCCTGGAGCACAGATACGCAGTATTTT.

V usage is TRBV4-2 and J usage is TRBJ2-5; TRBD1 might be the D (5 bases). The CDR3 totals 15 residues. Germline V lookup: CDR1 LGHNA, CDR2 YNFKEQ. V was clipped by 4 bases and J by 4 bases, with 16 bases between them. CDR3 bases: TGTGCCAGCAGCCGGGTCAAGGGGATTGGAGAGACCCAGTACTTC. Its protein is CASSRVKGIGETQYF.

In DNA form, the CDR3 reads TGTGCCACCAGCAGAGGGACAGGGGCCACCGCGGCTTTCTTT. Its translation: CATSRGTGATAAFF. The rearrangement joins TRBV15 to TRBJ1-1; 9 bases fit TRBD1. The V and J ends lost 1 base and 11 bases, in that order; junction bases with no gene match: 8. The CDR3 is 14 residues long. Germline CDR1 is LNHNV and CDR2 is YYDKDF (reference sequence). The full variable domain, completed using reference TRBV15 and TRBJ1-1, is DAMVIQNPRYQVTQFGKPVTLSCSQTLNHNVMYWYQQKSSQAPKLLFHYYDKDFNNEADTPDNFQSRRPNTSFCFLDIRSPGLGDTAMYLCATSRGTGATAAFFGQGTRLTVV.

The chain joins TRBV15 to TRBJ1-5; D gene uncertain. CDR1 and CDR2 from the germline V gene are LNHNV and YYDKDF (reference sequence). The germline V and J ends were trimmed by 4 bases and 2 bases, with 15 bases remaining between them. This CDR3 region has 16 residues. DNA of the CDR3: TGTGCCACCAGCAAGAGTCCCCTAGGAGGCAATCAGCCCCAGCATTTT. Its translation is CATSKSPLGGNQPQHF.

The rearrangement links TRBV2 to TRBJ2-5; D might be TRBD2 (6 bases). This CDR3 comprises 16 residues. Trimming left V 2 bases short and J 4 bases short, with 17 bases between. Germline V gives CDR1 SNHLY, CDR2 FYNNEI. The CDR3 is CASSELETGVGETQYF. In DNA form, the CDR3 reads TGTGCCAGCAGTGAACTAGAAACGGGAGTGGGAGAGACCCAGTACTTC.

The gene calls are TRBV27 and TRBJ2-5, with a tentative D call TRBD1 (6 bases). This CDR3 spans 14 amino acids. CDR1 is MNHEY and CDR2 is SMNVEV in the germline V gene (reference sequence). V lost 4 bases to trimming and J lost 4 bases, with 13 bases between them. The CDR3 nucleotides read TGTGCCAGCAGTTCACAGGGTTTTGGAGAGACCCAGTACTTC. Protein sequence: CASSSQGFGETQYF.

Worth noting for this clone: The sample contains more than one DNA sequence encoding this CDR3. The chain recombines TRBV7-2 with TRBJ1-2, with a weak D call TRBD1 (5 bases). The germline V and J ends were trimmed by 1 base and 3 bases, with 9 bases remaining between them. This CDR3 contains 14 residues. The germline CDR1 and CDR2 sequences are SGHTA and FQGNSA. The CDR3, as DNA: TGTGCCAGCAGCTTAGATCGGGGCTACTATGGCTACACCTTC. This translates into CASSLDRGYYGYTF.

This rearrangement joins TRBV29-1 to TRBJ2-3; D gene ambiguous. Germline V gene lookup returns CDR1 SQVTM and CDR2 ANQGSEA. V was pared by 5 bases and J by 2 bases, with 14 bases between. The CDR3 runs to 14 residues. CDR3 amino acids: CSVPPTEATDTQYF. CDR3 nucleotide sequence: TGCAGCGTTCCTCCCACAGAAGCCACAGATACGCAGTATTTT.

The table lists this clone with a few counts. The V call is TRBV9, the J call TRBJ2-1; D unresolved. Trimming cost V 4 bases and J 4 bases, with 18 bases left between them. The CDR3 length is 16 residues. Germline CDR1 and CDR2: SGDLS and YYNGEE. CDR3 region: CASSSTLVGWYNEQFF. CDR3 nucleotides: TGTGCCAGCAGCTCAACGTTGGTAGGGTGGTACAATGAGCAGTTCTTC.

This clone has at least ten counts. V usage is TRBV7-2 and J usage is TRBJ2-3; TRBD1 might be the D (6 bases). From germline, CDR1 is SGHTA and CDR2 FQGNSA. V was trimmed by 5 bases and J by 7 bases, leaving 13 bases between them. The CDR3 consists of 13 residues. CDR3 sequence: CASSADRSNTQYF. The CDR3 DNA sequence: TGTGCCAGCAGCGCGGACAGATCTAATACGCAGTATTTT.

The CDR3 sequence: CASSLASGVGEKLFF. The CDR3 region has the DNA TGTGCCAGCAGCTTAGCTTCAGGGGTTGGAGAAAAACTGTTTTTT. This sequence joins TRBV7-9 and TRBJ1-4; a possible D gene is TRBD1 (6 bases). Deletions cut 0 bases from V and 8 bases from J, with 13 bases between. The CDR3 runs 15 residues. Germline CDR1 SEHNR, CDR2 FQNEAQ (reference sequence).

The chain combines TRBV19 with TRBJ1-1; 7 positions agree with TRBD1. The CDR3 has 15 residues. Germline CDR1 reads LNHDA; CDR2 reads SQIVND (reference sequence). V shed 5 bases, J shed 6 bases, and the junction held 12 bases outside the gene matches. The CDR3 DNA reads TGTGCCAGTAGTGCCCCGGGACAGCCTACCCCTGAAGCTTTCTTT. This codes for CASSAPGQPTPEAFF.

The chain couples TRBV15 to TRBJ2-5; 13 nucleotides line up with TRBD2. The V gene's germline CDR1 is LNHNV and CDR2 YYDKDF (reference sequence). With 4 bases clipped from V and 1 base from J, the junction kept 6 bases outside the gene matches. The CDR3 runs to 17 residues. CDR3: CATSIGGTSGIQETQYF. CDR3 nucleotides: TGTGCCACCAGCATTGGAGGGACTAGCGGGATCCAAGAGACCCAGTACTTC.

The chain couples TRBV11-1 to TRBJ2-1, with D unresolved. This CDR3 comprises 14 residues. Germline V gene sequence: CDR1 SGHAT, CDR2 FQDESV (reference sequence). V dropped 8 bases and J dropped 3 bases, with 14 bases sitting between them. CDR3 in amino acids: CASETVPNYNEQFF. The CDR3 region has the DNA TGTGCCAGCGAAACTGTACCTAACTACAATGAGCAGTTCTTC.

CDR3 protein: CASGSTGNSYEQYF. The CDR3 DNA reads as TGTGCCAGCGGGTCGACAGGGAACTCATACGAGCAGTACTTC. The chain couples TRBV6-6 to TRBJ2-7; 7 bases match TRBD1. The germline CDR1 and CDR2 sequences are MNHNY and SVGAGI (reference sequence). Trimming cost V 8 bases and J 4 bases; bases outside gene matches: 11. The CDR3 covers 14 residues.

This chain links TRBV28 with TRBJ1-1; D may be TRBD1 (5 bases). CDR3 length: 13 amino acids. The ends were cut back, 2 bases at V and 2 bases at J, with 6 bases in the middle. Germline V gene sequence: CDR1 MDHEN, CDR2 SYDVKM. CDR3 bases: TGTGCCAGCAGTTTACAGGGAAACACTGAAGCTTTCTTT. This encodes CASSLQGNTEAFF.

V gene TRBV19 combines with J gene TRBJ1-4; D is undetermined. There are 12 residues in the CDR3. V was clipped by 6 bases and J by 10 bases, with 12 bases between them. Germline V gives CDR1 LNHDA, CDR2 SQIVND (reference sequence). The DNA for the CDR3 is TGTGCCAGTAGGTCCGCGAGAGGAAAACTGTTTTTT. Translation: CASRSARGKLFF.

This chain links TRBV29-1 with TRBJ2-5; no definite D call. The CDR3 contains 10 residues. Trimming took off 7 bases at V and 4 bases at J, with 7 bases between the two ends. The germline V gene encodes CDR1 SQVTM and CDR2 ANQGSEA. In nucleotides, the CDR3 is TGCAGCGGCCAGAGAGAGACCCAGTACTTC. Translated, it gives CSGQRETQYF.

V gene TRBV4-1 combines with J gene TRBJ2-3, with 14 bases lining up with TRBD2. This CDR3 region has 19 residues. Unmatched junction bases numbered 12, after V lost 0 bases and J lost 7 bases. Germline CDR1 MGHRA, CDR2 YSYEKL. Here the CDR3 DNA reads TGCGCCAGCAGCCAAGAAGGGAGTCGGGGACTAGCGGGAGAGAATACGCAGTATTTT. Its protein is CASSQEGSRGLAGENTQYF.

This clone was observed a few times. The chain joins TRBV7-3 to TRBJ1-2; no reliable D call. The CDR3 totals 15 residues. V lost 5 bases and J 11 bases, leaving 24 bases between the germline ends. From germline, CDR1 is SGHTA and CDR2 FQGTGA. The CDR3 loop is CASSENQPGIGFYTF. The DNA of the CDR3 is TGTGCCAGCAGCGAAAATCAACCGGGAATCGGATTTTACACCTTC.